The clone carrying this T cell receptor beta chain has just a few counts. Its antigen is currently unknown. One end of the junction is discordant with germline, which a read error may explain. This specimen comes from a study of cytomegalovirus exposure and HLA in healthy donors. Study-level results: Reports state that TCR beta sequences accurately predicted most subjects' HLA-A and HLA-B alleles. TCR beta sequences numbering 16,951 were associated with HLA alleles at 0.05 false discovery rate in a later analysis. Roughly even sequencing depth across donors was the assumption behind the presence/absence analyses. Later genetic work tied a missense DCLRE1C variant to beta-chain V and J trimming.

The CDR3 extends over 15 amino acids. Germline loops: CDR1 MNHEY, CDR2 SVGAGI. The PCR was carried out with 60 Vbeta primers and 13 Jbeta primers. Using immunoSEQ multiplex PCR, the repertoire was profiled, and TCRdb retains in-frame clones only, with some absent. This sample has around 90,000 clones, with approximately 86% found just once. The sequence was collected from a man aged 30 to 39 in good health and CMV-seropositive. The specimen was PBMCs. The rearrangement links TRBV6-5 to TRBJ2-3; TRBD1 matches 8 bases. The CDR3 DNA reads TGTACCAGCAGTTCCGACAGGGGCGCCACAGATACGCAGTATTTT. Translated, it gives CTSSSDRGATDTQYF.